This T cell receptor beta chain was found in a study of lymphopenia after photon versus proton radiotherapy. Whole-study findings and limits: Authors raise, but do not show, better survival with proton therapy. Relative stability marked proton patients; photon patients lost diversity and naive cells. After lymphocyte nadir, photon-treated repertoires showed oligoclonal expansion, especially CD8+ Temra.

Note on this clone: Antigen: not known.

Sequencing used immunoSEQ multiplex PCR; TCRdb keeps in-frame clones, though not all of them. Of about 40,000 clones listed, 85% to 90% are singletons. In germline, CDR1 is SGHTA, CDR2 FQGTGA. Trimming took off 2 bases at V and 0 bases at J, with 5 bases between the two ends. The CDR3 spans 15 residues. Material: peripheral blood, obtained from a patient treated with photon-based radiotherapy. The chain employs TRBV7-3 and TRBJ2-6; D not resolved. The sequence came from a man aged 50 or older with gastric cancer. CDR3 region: CASSLWTSGANVLTF. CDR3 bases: TGTGCCAGCAGCTTATGGACCTCTGGGGCCAACGTCCTGACTTTC.